A single sample gave rise to the 16 T cell receptor beta chains below, sequenced in a study of T cells in Graves' hyperthyroidism and ophthalmopathy. Amplification of TCR beta CDR3 regions was performed using RNA transcripts as template. HTBI primers drove first-round RT-PCR of the TCR CDR3. TCRdb itself ran the multiplex PCR reads through MiXCR, one entry per CDR3 protein. The sample lists 200,000 to 250,000 distinct CDR3 sequences, around a sixth occurring once. The sample taken for sequencing was blood. The receptors shown here come from a woman aged 45-59 years with Graves' hyperthyroidism.

This rearrangement joins TRBV19 to TRBJ2-3; D gene unclear. The germline V gene encodes CDR1 LNHDA and CDR2 SQIVND (reference sequence). V lost 3 bases, J lost 5 bases, and 12 bases lay in between. This CDR3 comprises 14 residues. CDR3: CASSIWALKDTQYF. DNA of the CDR3: TGTGCCAGTAGTATTTGGGCTCTCAAAGATACGCAGTATTTT. Full variable domain (missing parts from reference TRBV19 and TRBJ2-3): DGGITQSPKYLFRKEGQNVTLSCEQNLNHDAMYWYRQDPGQGLRLIYYSQIVNDFQKGDIAEGYSVSREKKESFPLTVTSAQKNPTAFYLCASSIWALKDTQYFGPGTRLTVL.

This clonotype was picked up a small number of times. The chain combines TRBV7-9 with TRBJ2-3; D is ambiguous. This CDR3 is 13 amino acids long. Germline loops: CDR1 SEHNR, CDR2 FQNEAQ (reference sequence). Trimming took off 5 bases at V and 5 bases at J, with 11 bases between the two ends. The CDR3 sequence: CASSLSVGDTQYF. DNA of the CDR3: TGTGCCAGCAGCCTCTCGGTGGGAGATACGCAGTATTTT.

This clonotype was counted at least ten times. The chain employs TRBV5-1 and TRBJ2-7; 12 nucleotides line up with TRBD2. The V segment lost 4 bases and the J segment 0 bases; nucleotides outside the gene matches: 2. The germline V gene encodes CDR1 SGHRS and CDR2 YFSETQ. The CDR3 consists of 15 residues. CDR3 residues: CASSRTSGDSYEQYF. CDR3 nucleotide sequence: TGCGCCAGCAGCCGGACTAGCGGGGACTCCTACGAGCAGTACTTC.

This clonotype occurred a few times. The rearrangement uses TRBV27 and TRBJ2-4; TRBD2 matches 8 bases. CDR1 is MNHEY and CDR2 is SMNVEV in the germline V gene (reference sequence). This CDR3 comprises 17 residues. With 3 bases clipped from V and 2 bases from J, the junction kept 9 bases outside the gene matches. This CDR3 reads CASSLVSRGVTKNIQYF. The CDR3 DNA follows: TGTGCCAGCAGTTTGGTTTCGCGGGGGGTAACCAAAAACATTCAGTACTTC.

This clonotype was counted only a few times. The V call is TRBV29-1, the J call TRBJ1-1, with D possibly being TRBD1 (5 bases). The germline CDR1 and CDR2 sequences are SQVTM and ANQGSEA. This CDR3 has 12 amino acids. Trimming removed 3 bases at V and 8 bases at J, with 13 bases between. CDR3 sequence (DNA): TGCAGCGTTGACAGTGGGGCTGGCGAAGCTTTCTTT. Its protein product is CSVDSGAGEAFF. The full variable domain, completed using reference TRBV29-1 and TRBJ1-1, is SAVISQKPSRDICQRGTSLTIQCQVDSQVTMMFWYRQQPGQSLTLIATANQGSEATYESGFVIDKFPISRPNLTFSTLTVSNMSPEDSSIYLCSVDSGAGEAFFGQGTRLTVV.

V and J are TRBV6-1 and TRBJ2-5, with D perhaps matching TRBD1 (6 bases). The CDR3 covers 16 residues. V was clipped by 2 bases and J by 2 bases, with 15 bases between them. CDR1 is MNHNS, CDR2 SASEGT, per germline. Here the CDR3 DNA reads TGTGCCAGCAGTGAACGACCGGGACACGTACAAGAGACCCAGTACTTC. The encoded protein is CASSERPGHVQETQYF.

This clonotype occurred a few times. A much larger clone differs from this one at a single base, so this may be a read error. The chain combines TRBV7-8 with TRBJ2-1; TRBD1 matches 8 bases. The CDR3 has 16 amino acids. CDR1 and CDR2 from the germline V gene are SGHVS and FQNEAQ. The trim removed 5 bases at V and 3 bases at J, leaving 9 bases unmatched. The chain's CDR3 is CASSRRDRSHYNEQFF. The CDR3 DNA follows: TGTGCCAGCAGCAGGCGGGACAGGAGCCACTACAATGAGCAGTTCTTC.

DNA of the CDR3: TGTGCCAGTAGTCGACTCGAAGGCACCGGGGAGCTGTTTTTT. Its translation is CASSRLEGTGELFF. The J gene is TRBJ2-2, the V gene TRBV19; the D is unclear. This CDR3 is 14 amino acids long. Germline CDR1 reads LNHDA; CDR2 reads SQIVND (reference sequence). V was shortened by 5 bases and J by 4 bases, with 11 bases between the two germline ends. The full variable domain, rest sourced from reference TRBV19 and TRBJ2-2, is DGGITQSPKYLFRKEGQNVTLSCEQNLNHDAMYWYRQDPGQGLRLIYYSQIVNDFQKGDIAEGYSVSREKKESFPLTVTSAQKNPTAFYLCASSRLEGTGELFFGEGSRLTVL.

The rearrangement links TRBV5-1 to TRBJ2-5; D tentatively fits TRBD1 or TRBD2 (5 bases each). This CDR3 region has 13 residues. The germline V and J ends were trimmed by 4 bases and 5 bases, with 12 bases remaining between them. From germline, CDR1 is SGHRS and CDR2 YFSETQ. The CDR3: CASSPGARETQYF. DNA of the CDR3: TGCGCCAGCAGCCCCGGGGCGCGGGAGACCCAGTACTTC.

This clonotype was seen more than once but under ten times. The chain links TRBV7-6 to TRBJ2-1; D uncertain. The CDR3 sequence is 17 residues long. V shed 1 base and J shed 4 bases, with 17 bases lying between them. The V gene's germline CDR1 is SGHVS and CDR2 FNYEAQ. CDR3 sequence: CASSLVGVDMGYNEQFF. In DNA, the CDR3 is TGTGCCAGCAGCTTAGTTGGGGTTGATATGGGGTACAATGAGCAGTTCTTC.

The V and J genes are TRBV18 and TRBJ1-3, with no clear D. Between the trimmed V and J ends, which lost 4 bases and 4 bases, there was a span of 17 bases. CDR3 size: 16 residues. Germline V gives CDR1 KGHSH, CDR2 LQKENI. CDR3 sequence: CASSLQALAYGNTIYF. The CDR3 DNA reads TGTGCCAGCTCACTTCAGGCCTTAGCATACGGAAACACCATATATTTT.

This clonotype was seen repeatedly, ten times or more. The gene calls are TRBV12-3 or TRBV12-4 and TRBJ2-4; 10 positions agree with TRBD2. The junction had 11 bases not matched to a gene; V was cut back by 5 bases and J by 4 bases. This CDR3 comprises 17 residues. The CDR3 DNA sequence: TGTGCCAGCAGTCCATCTACTAGCGGGAACCCAAAAAACATTCAGTACTTC. Its translation: CASSPSTSGNPKNIQYF.

This chain joins TRBV28 and TRBJ1-2, with 9 positions matching TRBD1. Germline trimming cut 6 bases from V and 8 bases from J; bases unmatched to any gene: 10. CDR1 is MDHEN and CDR2 is SYDVKM in the germline V gene. This CDR3 spans 14 amino acids. CDR3 in amino acids: CASRLGTGTGGYTF. CDR3 sequence (DNA): TGTGCCAGCAGACTGGGGACAGGGACCGGAGGCTACACCTTC.

There are many counts of this clonotype. DNA for the CDR3: TGTGCCAGCAGCTTGGATCGGGAGTACCAAGAGACCCAGTACTTC. It specifies CASSLDREYQETQYF. The chain employs TRBV5-6 and TRBJ2-5, with D perhaps matching TRBD2 (6 bases). With 0 bases removed from V and 0 bases from J, the gap between germline ends came to 9 bases. The CDR3 has 15 amino acids. From germline, CDR1 is SGHDT and CDR2 YYEEEE.

This clonotype was observed at least ten times. The chain is built from TRBV20-1 and TRBJ2-5; D possibly corresponds to TRBD1 (5 bases). Germline CDR1 and CDR2: DFQATT and SNEGSKA (reference sequence). V lost 4 bases and J 4 bases, leaving 19 bases between the germline ends. CDR3 length: 15 amino acids. Here the CDR3 reads CSATDRPDPGETQYF. The CDR3 DNA follows: TGCAGTGCTACAGACAGACCCGATCCTGGAGAGACCCAGTACTTC.

At least ten counts were recorded for this clonotype. The chain joins TRBV6-2 or TRBV6-3 to TRBJ2-1, with a tentative D call TRBD2 (5 bases). Germline CDR1 MNHEY, CDR2 SVGEGT. The V gene lost 6 bases and the J gene lost 7 bases, with 7 bases spanning the gap. There are 11 residues in the CDR3. CDR3 nucleotides: TGTGCCAGCAGCAGGACTAATGAGCAGTTCTTC. Translating it yields CASSRTNEQFF.